The T cell receptor beta chain under discussion was sequenced for a study of blood T cell repertoires in COVID-19. Study overall: The study drew acute and convalescent COVID-19 samples from the United States, Italy and Spain. Sources were T cells, B-cell-depleted T cells, or PBMCs; the material itself was cDNA or gDNA.

V gave up 1 base and J gave up 0 bases, with 10 bases separating them. The CDR3 has 16 amino acids. Germline loops: CDR1 SGHVS, CDR2 FNYEAQ. The method was immunoSEQ multiplex PCR; TCRdb's version includes in-frame clones alone and lacks a portion of them. Here the sample spans about 200,000 clones, 82% being singletons. This clonotype was sampled from a human donor with acute or convalescent COVID-19. The donor label of this sample is uncertain. The chain joins TRBV7-6 to TRBJ1-3, with a weak D call TRBD1 (6 bases). The sequenced sample consisted of peripheral blood. The CDR3 DNA is TGTGCCAGCAGCTTAGTGGGACACAGCTCTGGAAACACCATATATTTT. This sequence encodes CASSLVGHSSGNTIYF.